Presented here are 10 T cell receptor beta chains from one specimen sequenced in a study of shared clonotypes between healthy human individuals. Produced via immunoSEQ multiplex PCR; TCRdb's table is partial and in-frame only. The sample comprises just over 2,000,000 clones, over 85% of which are singletons, and approximately 1.2% rests with the top ten. Positive CCR7 selection of CD45RO-negative cells yielded the naive CD8 cells, and terminally differentiated effector memory CD45RA+ cells were excluded. The specimen was naive CD8+ T cells sorted from blood. The receptors originated from a man younger than 35 in good health.

The V and J genes are TRBV19 and TRBJ2-2; 7 positions match TRBD2. The germline gives CDR1 LNHDA, CDR2 SQIVND (reference sequence). Unmatched junction bases numbered 3, after V lost 8 bases and J lost 0 bases. This CDR3 has 14 residues. The CDR3 region is CASWEGSNTGELFF. The CDR3 DNA sequence: TGTGCCAGTTGGGAGGGATCGAACACCGGGGAGCTGTTTTTT.

CDR3 region: CASSSRTGLSGGNTIYF. The CDR3 DNA reads as TGTGCCAGCAGCTCGCGGACAGGGCTGAGCGGTGGAAACACCATATATTTT. The V call is TRBV5-4, the J call TRBJ1-3; 8 bases agree with TRBD1. Germline V gene sequence: CDR1 SGHNT, CDR2 YYREEE (reference sequence). Trimming at V came to 3 bases and at J to 3 bases, leaving 11 bases not matched to a gene. The CDR3 spans 17 residues.

This chain joins TRBV27 and TRBJ2-7; TRBD2 agrees at 7 bases. The germline V gene encodes CDR1 MNHEY and CDR2 SMNVEV (reference sequence). The CDR3 runs 16 residues. V lost 5 bases, J lost 2 bases, and 12 bases stayed unmatched. Written as DNA, the CDR3 is TGTGCCAGCAGTCCCTCCCGGGGGGTCATCACCTACGAGCAGTACTTC. This codes for CASSPSRGVITYEQYF.

This chain connects TRBV4-1 to TRBJ1-1; possibly TRBD1 for D (5 bases). CDR1 and CDR2 from the germline V gene are MGHRA and YSYEKL. The CDR3 length is 16 residues. Trimming removed 1 base from V and 1 base from J, with 13 bases in between. As DNA, the CDR3 is TGCGCCAGCAGCCAAGCGGGGGGGTCGGGGAACACTGAAGCTTTCTTT. Protein product: CASSQAGGSGNTEAFF.

The chain couples TRBV29-1 to TRBJ2-7; D not resolved. Germline V CDR1 and CDR2: SQVTM, ANQGSEA. This CDR3 region has 12 residues. Trimming shortened V by 4 bases and J by 3 bases, and 10 bases separated the two germline ends. Here the CDR3 DNA reads TGCAGCGTTGGTAAAGGGTACTACGAGCAGTACTTC. Its protein product is CSVGKGYYEQYF.

The CDR3 region has the DNA TGTGCCAGCTCACAGAGGGACTACACTTACAATGAGCAGTTCTTC. Protein sequence: CASSQRDYTYNEQFF. The rearrangement joins TRBV18 to TRBJ2-1; 7 nucleotides align to TRBD2. CDR1 KGHSH and CDR2 LQKENI come from the germline V gene. V was clipped by 4 bases and J by 4 bases; unmatched bases: 7. The CDR3 consists of 15 residues.

This clone appeared a single time. The rearrangement joins TRBV7-9 to TRBJ2-7; the D is unclear. Between the trimmed V and J ends, which lost 0 bases and 3 bases, there was a span of 9 bases. CDR1 and CDR2 from the germline V gene are SEHNR and FQNEAQ (reference sequence). This CDR3 has 14 residues. The CDR3 DNA is TGTGCCAGCAGCTTAGCGGGTCCCTACTACGAGCAGTACTTC. Translated: CASSLAGPYYEQYF.

This clone occurred a few times. V and J are TRBV14 and TRBJ1-6, with 9 bases identical to TRBD1. CDR1 SGHDN and CDR2 FVKESK come from the germline V gene. The CDR3 has 17 residues. The V and J ends lost 4 bases and 7 bases, in that order; junction bases with no gene match: 11. The DNA of the CDR3 is TGTGCCAGCAGCCGCTCGGATTGGACAGGGGTGAATTCACCCCTCCACTTT. This translates into CASSRSDWTGVNSPLHF.

The chain is built from TRBV7-9 and TRBJ1-1; 8 nucleotides align to TRBD1. The V gene end was trimmed by 7 bases and the J gene end by 1 base; junction bases not matched to a gene: 2. Germline lookup yields CDR1 SEHNR and CDR2 FQNEAQ (reference sequence). The CDR3 runs 13 residues. The CDR3: CASTGQGNTEAFF. The CDR3 nucleotides read TGTGCCAGCACCGGACAGGGGAACACTGAAGCTTTCTTT. Together with reference TRBV7-9 and TRBJ1-1, the CDR3 gives the full variable domain: DTGVSQNPRHKITKRGQNVTFRCDPISEHNRLYWYRQTLGQGPEFLTYFQNEAQLEKSRLLSDRFSAERPKGSFSTLEIQRTEQGDSAMYLCASTGQGNTEAFFGQGTRLTVV.

About this clone: Other DNA sequences of this sample code for an identical CDR3. This rearrangement joins TRBV9 to TRBJ1-5, with 7 bases lining up with TRBD1. CDR1 and CDR2 (germline): SGDLS, YYNGEE. This CDR3 spans 15 amino acids. J gave up 4 bases and V 0 bases, and 4 bases lay outside the gene matches. The CDR3 bases are TGTGCCAGCAGCGTAGGGGGGACAGCAAATCAGCCCCAGCATTTT. This codes for CASSVGGTANQPQHF.